The clone carrying this TCR beta chain was counted ten times or more. Its antigen is undetermined. The data derive from a study of metastatic and nonmetastatic thyroid tumors. Across the study: The study looked at repertoires side by side in blood and in tumor or nodule tissue from malignant and benign thyroid patients. General study points: For both blood and tumor, malignant thyroid tumors reportedly showed significantly higher TCR beta diversity than benign nodules did.

Germline CDR1 and CDR2: SGHTA and FQGNSA. Trimming left V 2 bases short and J 0 bases short, with 11 bases between. CDR3 length: 16 amino acids. Treatment of any kind had been given to no patient before thyroid surgery. Per the original methods: It was from CDR3 differences across clinicopathological groups that a distant-metastasis classifier for papillary thyroid cancer was built. Through MiXCR, TCRdb re-clonotyped the PCR reads. TCRdb's processing, not the study's, gives the V and J calls here. This table has 50,000 or so clones, approximately 15% appearing once. This sequence was found in a female donor with papillary thyroid cancer or a benign thyroid nodule (not recorded which). Some clones in this sample may be carry-over from other donors' samples. The chain couples TRBV7-2 to TRBJ1-5; D unresolved. Sequencing used blood. The CDR3 loop is CASSLSSGYSNQPQHF. DNA for the CDR3: TGTGCCAGCAGCTTAAGCTCTGGGTATAGCAATCAGCCCCAGCATTTT.